This T cell receptor (beta chain) was sequenced during a study of shared clonotypes between healthy human individuals. Naive CD8 cells lacked CD45RO, underwent positive selection for CCR7 and left out terminally differentiated effector memory CD45RA+ cells. Deep-level running was used for the assay. Each subset's genomic DNA was split evenly across several immunoSEQ plates. TCRdb keeps only in-frame clones here, not all; method: immunoSEQ multiplex PCR. The sample holds a few million clones, around 93% seen once. General study points: It was anticipated that sequencing depth would influence how many clonotypes donors shared. Naive subsets usually exceeded memory subsets in estimated richness.

Germline CDR1 MNHEY, CDR2 SMNVEV (reference sequence). V was pared by 4 bases and J by 6 bases, with 12 bases of the junction left unmatched. This CDR3 is built from 16 residues. Details on this clone: Antigen unknown.

This receptor was identified in a man between 18 and 35 years old in good health. Some clones in this sample may be carry-over from other donors' samples. The genes are TRBV27 and TRBJ2-4, with TRBD2 matching over 7 bases. The specimen was naive CD8+ T cells from PBMCs. CDR3 bases: TGTGCCAGCAGTTCCTCCGCGGGGGAGACTTTAAACATTCAGTACTTC. Translated: CASSSSAGETLNIQYF.